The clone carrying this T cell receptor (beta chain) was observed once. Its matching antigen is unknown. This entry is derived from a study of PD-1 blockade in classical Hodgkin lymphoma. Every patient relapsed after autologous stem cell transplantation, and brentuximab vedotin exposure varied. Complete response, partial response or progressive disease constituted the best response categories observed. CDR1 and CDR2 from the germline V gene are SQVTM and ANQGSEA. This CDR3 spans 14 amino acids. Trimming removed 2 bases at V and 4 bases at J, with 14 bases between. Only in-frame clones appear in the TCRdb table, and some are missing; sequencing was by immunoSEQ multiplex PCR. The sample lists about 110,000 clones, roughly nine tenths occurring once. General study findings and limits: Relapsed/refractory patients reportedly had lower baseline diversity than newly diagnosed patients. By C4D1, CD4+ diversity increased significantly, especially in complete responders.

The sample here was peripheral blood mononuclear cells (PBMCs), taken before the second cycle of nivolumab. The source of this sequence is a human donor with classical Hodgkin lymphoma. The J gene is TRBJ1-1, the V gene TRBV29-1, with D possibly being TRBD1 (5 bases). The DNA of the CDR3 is TGCAGCGTTGAATCCCGGGGGGGGACCACTGAAGCTTTCTTT. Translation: CSVESRGGTTEAFF.